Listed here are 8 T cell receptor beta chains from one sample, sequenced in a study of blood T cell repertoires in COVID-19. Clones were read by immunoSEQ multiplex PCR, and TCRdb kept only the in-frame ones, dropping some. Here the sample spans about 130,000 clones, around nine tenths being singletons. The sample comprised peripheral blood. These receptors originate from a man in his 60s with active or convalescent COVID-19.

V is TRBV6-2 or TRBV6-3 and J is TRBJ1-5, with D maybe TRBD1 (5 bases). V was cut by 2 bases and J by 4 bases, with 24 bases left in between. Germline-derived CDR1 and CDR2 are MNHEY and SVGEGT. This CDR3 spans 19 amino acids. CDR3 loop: CASSYEPSTGTRGNQPQHF. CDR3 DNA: TGTGCCAGCAGTTACGAACCCTCGACGGGAACCCGGGGGAATCAGCCCCAGCATTTT.

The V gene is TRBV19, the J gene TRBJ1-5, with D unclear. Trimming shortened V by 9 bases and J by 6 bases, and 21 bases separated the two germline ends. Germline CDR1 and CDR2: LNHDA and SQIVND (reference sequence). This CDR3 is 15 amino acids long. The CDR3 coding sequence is TGTGCCAGCTCCGAACGGGGAGGGCAGGTTCAGCCCCAGCATTTT. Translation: CASSERGGQVQPQHF.

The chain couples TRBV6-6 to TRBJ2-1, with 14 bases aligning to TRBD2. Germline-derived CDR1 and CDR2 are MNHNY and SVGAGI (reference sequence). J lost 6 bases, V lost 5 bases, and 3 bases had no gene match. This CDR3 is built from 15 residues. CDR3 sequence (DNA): TGTGCCAGCAGTCCGACTAGCGGGGGGGCCAATGAGCAGTTCTTC. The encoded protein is CASSPTSGGANEQFF.

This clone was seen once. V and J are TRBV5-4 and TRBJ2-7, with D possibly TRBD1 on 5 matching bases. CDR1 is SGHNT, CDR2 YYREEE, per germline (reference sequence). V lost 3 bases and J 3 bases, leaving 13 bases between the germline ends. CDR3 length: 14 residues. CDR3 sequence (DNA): TGTGCCAGCAGCTCGAGCAAAGGGGACTACGAGCAGTACTTC. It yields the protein CASSSSKGDYEQYF.

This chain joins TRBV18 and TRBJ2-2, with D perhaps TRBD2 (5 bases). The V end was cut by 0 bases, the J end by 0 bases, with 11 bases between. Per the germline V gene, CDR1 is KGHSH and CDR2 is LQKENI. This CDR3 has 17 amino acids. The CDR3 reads CASSPPSVAANTGELFF. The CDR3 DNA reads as TGTGCCAGCTCACCACCTAGCGTAGCCGCGAACACCGGGGAGCTGTTTTTT.

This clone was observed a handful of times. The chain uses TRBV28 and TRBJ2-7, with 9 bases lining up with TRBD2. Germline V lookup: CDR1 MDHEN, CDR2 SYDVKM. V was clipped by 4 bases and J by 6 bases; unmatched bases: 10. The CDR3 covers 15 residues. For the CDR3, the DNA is TGTGCCAGCAGTTATAGCGGGAGAGGGGTCCCCGAGCAGTACTTC. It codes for CASSYSGRGVPEQYF.

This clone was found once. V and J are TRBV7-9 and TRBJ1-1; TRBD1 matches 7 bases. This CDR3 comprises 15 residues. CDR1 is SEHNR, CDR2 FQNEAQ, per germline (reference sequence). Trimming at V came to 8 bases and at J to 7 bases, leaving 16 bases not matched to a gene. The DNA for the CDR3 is TGTGCCAGCTCTCTCTGGACAGGACCCACCTTTGAAGCTTTCTTT. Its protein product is CASSLWTGPTFEAFF.

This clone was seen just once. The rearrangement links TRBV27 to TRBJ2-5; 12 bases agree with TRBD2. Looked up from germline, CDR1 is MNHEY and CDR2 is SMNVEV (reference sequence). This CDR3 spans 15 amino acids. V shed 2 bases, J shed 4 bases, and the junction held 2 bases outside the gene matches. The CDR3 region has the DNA TGTGCCAGCAGTTTAAGACTAGCGGGAGCAGAGACCCAGTACTTC. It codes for CASSLRLAGAETQYF.